This TCR beta chain was observed in a study of T cells after somatic rescue of genetic block. Trimming removed 10 bases from V and 4 bases from J, with 14 bases in between. The CDR3 is made up of 13 amino acids. Germline CDR1 and CDR2: SNHLY and FYNNEI. Profiled with immunoSEQ multiplex PCR; TCRdb holds only in-frame clones, not every one. This table has 68,000 or so clones, about nine tenths appearing once. This sequence originates from a man aged 35 to 55. Sequenced: peripheral blood mononuclear cells (PBMCs). The V gene is TRBV2, the J gene TRBJ1-3, with D hard to call. CDR3 protein: CATKTGPGNTIYF. The CDR3 region has the DNA TGTGCCACCAAAACCGGCCCGGGAAACACCATATATTTT.